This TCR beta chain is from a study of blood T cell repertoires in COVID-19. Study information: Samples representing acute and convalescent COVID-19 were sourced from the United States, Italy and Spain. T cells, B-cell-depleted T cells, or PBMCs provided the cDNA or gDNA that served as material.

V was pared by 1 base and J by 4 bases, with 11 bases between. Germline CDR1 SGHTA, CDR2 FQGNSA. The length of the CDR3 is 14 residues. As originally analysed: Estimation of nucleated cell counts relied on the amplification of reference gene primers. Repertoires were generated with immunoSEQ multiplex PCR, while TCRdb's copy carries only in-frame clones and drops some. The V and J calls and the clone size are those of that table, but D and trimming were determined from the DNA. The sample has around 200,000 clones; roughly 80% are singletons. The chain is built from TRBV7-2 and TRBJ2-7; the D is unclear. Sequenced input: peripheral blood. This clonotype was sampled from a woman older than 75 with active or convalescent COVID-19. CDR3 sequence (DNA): TGTGCCAGCAGCTTAGGACTTGTCCGTTACGAGCAGTACTTC. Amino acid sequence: CASSLGLVRYEQYF. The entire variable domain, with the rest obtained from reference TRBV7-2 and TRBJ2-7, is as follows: GAGVSQSPSNKVTEKGKDVELRCDPISGHTALYWYRQSLGQGLEFLIYFQGNSAPDKSGLPSDRFSAERTGGSVSTLTIQRTQQEDSAVYLCASSLGLVRYEQYFGPGTRLTVT.